This entry lists 13 T cell receptor beta chains sequenced from one sample in a study of shared clonotypes between healthy human individuals. CD8 cells classed as naive were CD45RO-negative and positively selected for CCR7, excluding terminally differentiated effector memory CD45RA+ cells. Using immunoSEQ multiplex PCR, the repertoire was profiled, and TCRdb retains in-frame clones only, with some absent. Of about 2 million clones listed, about 95% are singletons. The source material was naive CD8+ T cells sorted from blood. Source of these receptors: a man between 18 and 29 years old in good health.

Comment on this clone: Other DNA sequences in the sample encode the same CDR3. The CDR3 protein is CASSIWGYEQYF. The CDR3 DNA reads as TGTGCCAGTAGCATATGGGGCTACGAGCAGTACTTC. This chain connects TRBV19 to TRBJ2-7; D remains ambiguous. Germline V gives CDR1 LNHDA, CDR2 SQIVND (reference sequence). Trimming left V 6 bases short and J 3 bases short, with 9 bases between. The CDR3 contains 12 residues. Supplemented by reference TRBV19 and TRBJ2-7, the full variable domain reads DGGITQSPKYLFRKEGQNVTLSCEQNLNHDAMYWYRQDPGQGLRLIYYSQIVNDFQKGDIAEGYSVSREKKESFPLTVTSAQKNPTAFYLCASSIWGYEQYFGPGTRLTVT.

With regard to this clone: The identical CDR3 is also encoded by other nucleotide sequences in the sample. The chain joins TRBV10-3 to TRBJ2-5; TRBD2 agrees at 11 bases. This CDR3 region has 16 residues. Trimming took 2 bases from V and 0 from J; bases not matched to a gene: 2. Germline lookup yields CDR1 ENHRY and CDR2 SYGVKD. CDR3 nucleotide sequence: TGTGCCATCAGTGAGGTAGCGGGGGGGTACCAAGAGACCCAGTACTTC. It codes for CAISEVAGGYQETQYF.

The genes are TRBV5-4 and TRBJ2-1; 13 nucleotides match TRBD2. V was clipped by 3 bases and J by 6 bases; unmatched bases: 6. This CDR3 has 16 residues. CDR1 SGHNT and CDR2 YYREEE come from the germline V gene (reference sequence). In nucleotides, the CDR3 is TGTGCCAGCAGCTCGACTAGCGGGGGGCCAGGCAATGAGCAGTTCTTC. Translating gives CASSSTSGGPGNEQFF.

The rearrangement joins TRBV19 to TRBJ2-1; the match to TRBD2 covers 13 bases. From germline, CDR1 is LNHDA and CDR2 SQIVND (reference sequence). V lost 9 bases and J lost 4; bases outside the gene matches: 9. The CDR3 runs to 16 residues. The CDR3 bases are TGTGCCAGGAATCGAGCGGGACTAGCGGGATACAATGAGCAGTTCTTC. As protein: CARNRAGLAGYNEQFF.

The rearrangement uses TRBV5-6 and TRBJ1-5; maybe TRBD1 (5 bases). V lost 0 bases and J 3 bases, leaving 13 bases between the germline ends. Germline CDR1 SGHDT, CDR2 YYEEEE. The length of the CDR3 is 16 residues. This CDR3 is CASSLAQGPLNQPQHF. DNA of the CDR3: TGTGCCAGCAGCTTGGCCCAGGGCCCCCTCAATCAGCCCCAGCATTTT. The full variable domain, its missing parts supplied by reference TRBV5-6 and TRBJ1-5, is DAGVTQSPTHLIKTRGQQVTLRCSPKSGHDTVSWYQQALGQGPQFIFQYYEEEERQRGNFPDRFSGHQFPNYSSELNVNALLLGDSALYLCASSLAQGPLNQPQHFGDGTRLSIL.

The chain employs TRBV18 and TRBJ1-1; 9 bases agree with TRBD1. Germline assignment: CDR1 KGHSH and CDR2 LQKENI. The CDR3 totals 13 residues. Trimming took 5 bases from V and 7 from J; bases not matched to a gene: 5. CDR3 sequence (DNA): TGTGCCAGCTCAAGGACAGGGGAATTTGAAGCTTTCTTT. Residues: CASSRTGEFEAFF.

J is TRBJ1-2 and V is TRBV4-1, with 9 positions matching TRBD1. The V segment lost 4 bases and the J segment 2 bases; nucleotides outside the gene matches: 11. The CDR3 has 17 amino acids. Germline-derived CDR1 and CDR2 are MGHRA and YSYEKL. This CDR3 is CASSLDRGYSPNYGYTF. The DNA of the CDR3 is TGCGCCAGCAGCCTCGACAGGGGGTATAGTCCCAACTATGGCTACACCTTC.

In DNA form, the CDR3 reads TGTGCCAGCAGCTTCGTACACGATGAGCAGTTCTTC. As protein: CASSFVHDEQFF. The chain joins TRBV11-2 to TRBJ2-1; the D is unclear. The CDR3 contains 12 residues. V gave up 3 bases and J gave up 8 bases, with 8 bases separating them. In germline, CDR1 is SGHAT, CDR2 FQNNGV.

The chain recombines TRBV18 with TRBJ2-7; no definite D call. Germline V gene lookup returns CDR1 KGHSH and CDR2 LQKENI. Trimming pared 3 bases from V and 6 bases from J, leaving 9 bases between. This CDR3 spans 12 amino acids. The CDR3, as DNA: TGTGCCAGCTCACCTGAGGTGGGCGAGCAGTACTTC. Translation: CASSPEVGEQYF.

With respect to this clone: Different DNA sequences within this sample yield the same CDR3. The rearrangement uses TRBV11-2 and TRBJ2-7, with a possible D match to TRBD2 (5 bases). V was cut by 1 base and J by 3 bases, with 10 bases left in between. CDR3 size: 14 residues. Germline V lookup: CDR1 SGHAT, CDR2 FQNNGV. CDR3 in DNA: TGTGCCAGCAGCTTAGGGTCGGGGAACTACGAGCAGTACTTC. This gives the protein CASSLGSGNYEQYF.

Remarks on this clone: The sample holds other DNA sequences that translate to the same CDR3. This chain connects TRBV5-1 to TRBJ2-7; no reliable D call. The CDR3 totals 13 residues. The V gene's germline CDR1 is SGHRS and CDR2 YFSETQ. The V end was cut by 2 bases, the J end by 0 bases, with 6 bases between. DNA for the CDR3: TGCGCCAGCAGCTTTTCCAGCTCCTACGAGCAGTACTTC. Amino acids: CASSFSSSYEQYF.

Of note for this clone: Other DNA sequences in this specimen translate into the identical CDR3. V usage is TRBV9 and J usage is TRBJ2-2, with D tentatively TRBD1 (6 bases). Germline assignment: CDR1 SGDLS and CDR2 YYNGEE. V was shortened by 4 bases and J by 2 bases, with 9 bases between the two germline ends. The CDR3 runs to 14 residues. The DNA for the CDR3 is TGTGCCAGCAGCCCCGGGACAAACACCGGGGAGCTGTTTTTT. This encodes CASSPGTNTGELFF.

The chain is built from TRBV5-4 and TRBJ2-1, with D uncertain. Germline CDR1 and CDR2: SGHNT and YYREEE (reference sequence). CDR3 length equals 14 residues. Trimming left V 2 bases short and J 7 bases short, with 13 bases between. The CDR3 bases are TGTGCCAGCAGCTTAACAATCGAGCAAAATGAGCAGTTCTTC. It codes for CASSLTIEQNEQFF.